Below are 17 T cell receptor beta chains sequenced from a single sample in a study of blood T cell repertoires in COVID-19. This table comes from immunoSEQ multiplex PCR, and its TCRdb copy is limited to in-frame clones, with some not included. The sample includes roughly 230,000 clones, about 83% of them seen just once. The source material was peripheral blood. The source is a human donor in a cohort sampled during active COVID-19.

This clone has a count of ten or more. This chain joins TRBV6-6 and TRBJ1-4, with 8 bases matching TRBD1. The V gene's germline CDR1 is MNHNY and CDR2 SVGAGI (reference sequence). The CDR3 has 15 amino acids. Germline trimming cut 0 bases from V and 8 bases from J; bases unmatched to any gene: 5. The CDR3 DNA reads as TGTGCCAGCAGTTACTCGGGCAGGGGGCAGGAAAAACTGTTTTTT. Encoded protein: CASSYSGRGQEKLFF.

V gene TRBV3-1 (or the pseudogene TRBV3-2) combines with J gene TRBJ2-1; a weak D match, TRBD1 (6 bases). This CDR3 is built from 15 residues. The V and J ends lost 0 bases and 13 bases respectively, with 19 bases between them. Germline lookup yields CDR1 LGHDT and CDR2 YNNKEL (reference sequence). This CDR3 is CASSQDIRQGFNQFF. Here the CDR3 DNA reads TGTGCCAGCAGCCAAGATATTAGGCAGGGGTTCAACCAGTTCTTC.

The chain employs TRBV6-1 and TRBJ1-2; D not resolved. Trimming removed 3 bases from V and 8 bases from J, with 7 bases in between. The CDR3 runs 11 residues. Germline CDR1 reads MNHNS; CDR2 reads SASEGT. CDR3 nucleotides: TGTGCCAGCAGTGACCAGCGGGGCTACACCTTC. Translating gives CASSDQRGYTF.

The chain joins TRBV6-5 to TRBJ1-5; 7 positions agree with TRBD1. With 8 bases clipped from V and 2 bases from J, the junction kept 9 bases outside the gene matches. In germline, CDR1 is MNHEY, CDR2 SVGAGI. The CDR3 is 15 residues long. The CDR3 bases are TGTGCCAGCGGAAATACAGGGGCCGGCAATCAGCCCCAGCATTTT. As protein: CASGNTGAGNQPQHF.

This clone was recorded only once. This chain connects TRBV24-1 to TRBJ1-1; 7 positions match TRBD1. The CDR3 loop spans 15 amino acids. The germline gives CDR1 KGHDR, CDR2 SFDVKD. V shed 4 bases, J shed 4 bases, and the junction held 8 bases outside the gene matches. The CDR3 protein is CATSEIGGWGTEAFF. The CDR3 DNA reads TGTGCCACCAGTGAAATAGGGGGCTGGGGCACTGAAGCTTTCTTT.

This sequence joins TRBV10-1 and TRBJ2-1, with TRBD1 matching 12 bases. This CDR3 spans 15 amino acids. V shed 5 bases, J shed 6 bases, and the junction held 5 bases outside the gene matches. Germline values: CDR1 WNHNN, CDR2 SYGVQD (reference sequence). In DNA, the CDR3 is TGCGCCAGCAGTTCGGGACAGGGGGCGTCCAATGAGCAGTTCTTC. It is translated as CASSSGQGASNEQFF.

CDR3 protein: CASSRLERGYVTDTQYF. CDR3 coding DNA: TGTGCCAGCTCACGCCTCGAGCGGGGGTATGTGACAGATACGCAGTATTTT. V usage is TRBV18 and J usage is TRBJ2-3; 8 nucleotides align to TRBD2. The CDR3 is 17 amino acids. Losses at the gene ends were 4 bases for V and 3 bases for J; bases not matched to a gene: 12. CDR1 KGHSH and CDR2 LQKENI come from the germline V gene.

The CDR3 nucleotides are TGCGCCAGCAGCCCCCCGGGACAGGGGACCCAGTACTTC. Encoded protein: CASSPPGQGTQYF. J is TRBJ2-5 and V is TRBV5-1; 9 nucleotides align to TRBD1. This CDR3 has 13 residues. The J segment lost 7 bases and the V segment lost 4 bases, leaving 5 bases of the junction unmatched. Germline assignment: CDR1 SGHRS and CDR2 YFSETQ.

The V and J genes are TRBV4-1 and TRBJ1-4; D not certain. The V end lost 4 bases, the J end lost 7 bases, and 19 bases lay between the germline ends. The CDR3 totals 16 residues. Per germline, CDR1 MGHRA and CDR2 YSYEKL. The CDR3 region has the DNA TGCGCCAGCAGCCGCTCAGTGCGGGGTTTAGGTGAAAAACTGTTTTTT. Amino acid sequence: CASSRSVRGLGEKLFF.

This clone is a singleton in its sample. The V gene is TRBV25-1, the J gene TRBJ2-1, with 7 positions matching TRBD1. Looked up from germline, CDR1 is MGHDK and CDR2 is SYGVNS. This CDR3 spans 14 amino acids. The V segment lost 3 bases and the J segment 7 bases; nucleotides outside the gene matches: 6. Here the CDR3 DNA reads TGTGCCAGCAGTGAGTGGGCAGGGGGAAATGAGCAGTTCTTC. Protein sequence: CASSEWAGGNEQFF.

The chain uses TRBV24-1 and TRBJ2-1, with TRBD1 as a possible D gene (7 bases). Germline V lookup: CDR1 KGHDR, CDR2 SFDVKD. The length of the CDR3 is 16 residues. The ends were cut back, 4 bases at V and 0 bases at J, with 12 bases in the middle. The CDR3 reads CATSDPGGSSYNEQFF. The CDR3 coding sequence is TGTGCCACCAGTGACCCAGGGGGGAGCTCCTACAATGAGCAGTTCTTC.

There are many counts of this clone. The chain couples TRBV5-1 to TRBJ2-5, with 9 bases that match TRBD2. Germline V gene data show CDR1 as SGHRS and CDR2 as YFSETQ. Germline trimming cut 0 bases from V and 5 bases from J; bases unmatched to any gene: 5. CDR3 size: 15 residues. The CDR3, as DNA: TGCGCCAGCAGCTTGGCGCGGGGGGGCCGGGAGACCCAGTACTTC. Translation: CASSLARGGRETQYF.

CDR3 residues: CASSFRRVSRTAQYF. CDR3 nucleotide sequence: TGTGCCAGCAGCTTCAGGCGGGTCTCAAGGACGGCCCAGTACTTC. The chain recombines TRBV5-6 with TRBJ2-5; possibly TRBD2 for D (5 bases). The V gene's germline CDR1 is SGHDT and CDR2 YYEEEE. The V gene lost 2 bases and the J gene lost 9 bases, with 20 bases spanning the gap. The CDR3 sequence is 15 residues long.

This rearrangement joins TRBV5-1 to TRBJ2-5; D not resolved. The CDR3 has 14 residues. Germline V CDR1 and CDR2: SGHRS, YFSETQ. V was shortened by 1 base and J by 1 base, with 8 bases between the two germline ends. The CDR3 loop is CASSLSGIQETQYF. As DNA, the CDR3 is TGCGCCAGCAGCTTGTCAGGAATCCAAGAGACCCAGTACTTC. The full variable domain, in which reference TRBV5-1 and TRBJ2-5 provide the parts outside the CDR3, is KAGVTQTPRYLIKTRGQQVTLSCSPISGHRSVSWYQQTPGQGLQFLFEYFSETQRNKGNFPGRFSGRQFSNSRSEMNVSTLELGDSALYLCASSLSGIQETQYFGPGTRLLVL.

The chain carries TRBV5-1 and TRBJ2-1; 8 nucleotides agree with TRBD1. Germline values: CDR1 SGHRS, CDR2 YFSETQ. V lost 2 bases, J lost 8 bases, and 15 bases stayed unmatched. The CDR3 consists of 17 residues. The CDR3 loop is CASSFPAGQGLQYEQFF. The CDR3 region has the DNA TGCGCCAGCAGCTTCCCTGCTGGACAGGGCCTTCAATATGAGCAGTTCTTC.

The chain employs TRBV19 and TRBJ1-1; the match to TRBD1 covers 7 bases. Germline V lookup: CDR1 LNHDA, CDR2 SQIVND (reference sequence). The CDR3 is 14 residues long. Trimming took 6 bases from V and 3 from J; bases not matched to a gene: 7. CDR3 region: CASSPRDRDTEAFF. DNA for the CDR3: TGTGCCAGTAGCCCCCGGGACAGAGACACTGAAGCTTTCTTT.

The chain couples TRBV10-2 to TRBJ2-2; 7 nucleotides agree with TRBD1. Germline V gene sequence: CDR1 WSHSY, CDR2 SAAADI. This CDR3 is built from 15 residues. V shed 9 bases, J shed 2 bases, and the junction held 9 bases outside the gene matches. This CDR3 reads CASYSSGGNTGELFF. For the CDR3, the DNA is TGCGCCAGTTATTCTTCAGGGGGTAACACCGGGGAGCTGTTTTTT.